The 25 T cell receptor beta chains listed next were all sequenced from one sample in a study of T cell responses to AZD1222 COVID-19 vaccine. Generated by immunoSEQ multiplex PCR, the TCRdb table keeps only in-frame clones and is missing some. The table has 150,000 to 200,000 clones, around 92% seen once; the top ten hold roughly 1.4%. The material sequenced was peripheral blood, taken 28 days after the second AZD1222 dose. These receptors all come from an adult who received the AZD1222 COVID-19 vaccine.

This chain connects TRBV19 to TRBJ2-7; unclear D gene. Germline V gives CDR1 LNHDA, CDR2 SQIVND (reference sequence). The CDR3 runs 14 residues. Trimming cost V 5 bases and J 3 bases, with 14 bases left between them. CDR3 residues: CASSPDLTYYEQYF. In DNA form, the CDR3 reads TGTGCCAGTAGTCCCGACTTAACCTACTACGAGCAGTACTTC.

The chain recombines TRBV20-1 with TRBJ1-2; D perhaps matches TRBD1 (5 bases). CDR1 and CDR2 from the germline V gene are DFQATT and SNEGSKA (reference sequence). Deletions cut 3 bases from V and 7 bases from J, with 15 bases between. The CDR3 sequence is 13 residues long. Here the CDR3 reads CSASLGRALGYTF. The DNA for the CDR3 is TGCAGTGCTAGTCTGGGCAGGGCGCTTGGCTACACCTTC.

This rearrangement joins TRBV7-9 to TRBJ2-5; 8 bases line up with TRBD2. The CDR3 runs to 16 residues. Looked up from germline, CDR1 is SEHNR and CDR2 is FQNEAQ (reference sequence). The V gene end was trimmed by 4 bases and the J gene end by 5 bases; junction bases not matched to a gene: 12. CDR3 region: CASSYPPNSGVETQYF. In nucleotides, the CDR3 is TGTGCCAGCAGCTATCCCCCGAATAGCGGGGTGGAGACCCAGTACTTC. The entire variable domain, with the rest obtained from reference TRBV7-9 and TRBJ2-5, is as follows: DTGVSQNPRHKITKRGQNVTFRCDPISEHNRLYWYRQTLGQGPEFLTYFQNEAQLEKSRLLSDRFSAERPKGSFSTLEIQRTEQGDSAMYLCASSYPPNSGVETQYFGPGTRLLVL.

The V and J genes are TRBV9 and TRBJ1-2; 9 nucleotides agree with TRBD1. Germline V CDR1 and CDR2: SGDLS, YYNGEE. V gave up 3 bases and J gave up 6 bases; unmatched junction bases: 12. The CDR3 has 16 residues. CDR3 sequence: CASSDRRGTGSDGYTF. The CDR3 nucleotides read TGTGCCAGCAGCGACCGTAGGGGGACAGGGAGCGATGGCTACACCTTC.

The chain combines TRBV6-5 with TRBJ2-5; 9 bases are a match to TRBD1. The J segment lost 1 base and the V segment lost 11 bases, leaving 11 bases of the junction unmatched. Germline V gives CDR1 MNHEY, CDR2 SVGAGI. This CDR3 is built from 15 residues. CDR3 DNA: TGTGCCTCTGGAGACAGGACAGGGGTCCAAGAGACCCAGTACTTC. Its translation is CASGDRTGVQETQYF.

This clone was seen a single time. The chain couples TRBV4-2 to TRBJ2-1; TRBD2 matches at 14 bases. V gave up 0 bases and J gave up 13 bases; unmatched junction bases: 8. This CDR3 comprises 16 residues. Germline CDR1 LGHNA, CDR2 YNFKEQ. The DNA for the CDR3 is TGTGCCAGCAGCCAAGAAGAGACTAGCGGGGGGGCGATTCAGTTCTTC. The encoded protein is CASSQEETSGGAIQFF.

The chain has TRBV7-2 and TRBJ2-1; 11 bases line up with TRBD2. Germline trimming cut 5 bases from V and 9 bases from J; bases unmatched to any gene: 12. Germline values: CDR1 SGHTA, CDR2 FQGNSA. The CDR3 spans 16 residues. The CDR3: CASSPGLVSGGVEQFF. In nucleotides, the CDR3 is TGTGCCAGCAGCCCCGGTTTGGTTAGCGGGGGGGTTGAGCAGTTCTTC.

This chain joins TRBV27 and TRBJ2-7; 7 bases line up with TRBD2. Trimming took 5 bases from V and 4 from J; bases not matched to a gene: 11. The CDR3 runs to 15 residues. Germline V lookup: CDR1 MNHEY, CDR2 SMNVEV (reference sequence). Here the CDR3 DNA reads TGTGCCAGCAGTACTGCGACTAGCTCGGTGTACGAGCAGTACTTC. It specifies CASSTATSSVYEQYF.

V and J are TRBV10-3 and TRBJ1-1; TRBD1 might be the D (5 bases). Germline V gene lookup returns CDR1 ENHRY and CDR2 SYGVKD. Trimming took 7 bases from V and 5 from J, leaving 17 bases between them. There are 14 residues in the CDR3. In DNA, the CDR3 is TGTGCCATCACCGAAACCTGGGGGGTTACTGAAGCTTTCTTT. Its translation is CAITETWGVTEAFF.

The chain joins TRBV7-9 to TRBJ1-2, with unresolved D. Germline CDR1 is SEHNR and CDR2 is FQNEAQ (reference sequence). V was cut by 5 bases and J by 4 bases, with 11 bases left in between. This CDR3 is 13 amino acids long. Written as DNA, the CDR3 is TGTGCCAGCAGCCCGATAGAGGGCTATGGCTACACCTTC. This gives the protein CASSPIEGYGYTF. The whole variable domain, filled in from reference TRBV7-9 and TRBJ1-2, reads DTGVSQNPRHKITKRGQNVTFRCDPISEHNRLYWYRQTLGQGPEFLTYFQNEAQLEKSRLLSDRFSAERPKGSFSTLEIQRTEQGDSAMYLCASSPIEGYGYTFGSGTRLTVV.

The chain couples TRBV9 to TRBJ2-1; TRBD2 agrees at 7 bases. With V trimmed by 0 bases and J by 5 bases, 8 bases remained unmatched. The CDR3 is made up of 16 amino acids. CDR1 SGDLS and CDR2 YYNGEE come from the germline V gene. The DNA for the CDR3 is TGTGCCAGCAGCGTAGGGGCGGGAGAATCCCACAATGAGCAGTTCTTC. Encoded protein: CASSVGAGESHNEQFF.

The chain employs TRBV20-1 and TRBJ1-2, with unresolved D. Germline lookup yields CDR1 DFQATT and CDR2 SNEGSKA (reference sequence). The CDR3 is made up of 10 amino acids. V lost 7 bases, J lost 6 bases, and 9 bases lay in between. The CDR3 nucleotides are TGCAGTGTCAGGACGGATGGCTACACCTTC. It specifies CSVRTDGYTF.

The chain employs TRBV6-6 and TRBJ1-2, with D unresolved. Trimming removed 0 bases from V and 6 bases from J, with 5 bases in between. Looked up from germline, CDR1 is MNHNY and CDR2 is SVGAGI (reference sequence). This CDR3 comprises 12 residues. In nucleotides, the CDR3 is TGTGCCAGCAGTTACTCATTCGATGGCTACACCTTC. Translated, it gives CASSYSFDGYTF.

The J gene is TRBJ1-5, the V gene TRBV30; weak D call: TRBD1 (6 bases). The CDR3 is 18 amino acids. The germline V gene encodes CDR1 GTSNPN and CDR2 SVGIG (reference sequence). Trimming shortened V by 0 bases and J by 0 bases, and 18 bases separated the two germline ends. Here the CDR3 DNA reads TGTGCCTGGAGTGTCGGAAGGGGGGGGACATATAGCAATCAGCCCCAGCATTTT. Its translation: CAWSVGRGGTYSNQPQHF.

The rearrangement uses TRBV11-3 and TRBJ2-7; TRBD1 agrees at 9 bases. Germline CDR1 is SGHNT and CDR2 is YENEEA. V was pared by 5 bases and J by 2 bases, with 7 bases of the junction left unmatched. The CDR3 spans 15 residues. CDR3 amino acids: CASSPGQGLAYEQYF. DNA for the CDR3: TGTGCCAGCAGCCCAGGACAGGGGCTCGCCTACGAGCAGTACTTC. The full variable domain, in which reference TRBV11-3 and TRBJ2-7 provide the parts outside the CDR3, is EAGVVQSPRYKIIEKKQPVAFWCNPISGHNTLYWYLQNLGQGPELLIRYENEEAVDDSQLPKDRFSAERLKGVDSTLKIQPAELGDSAVYLCASSPGQGLAYEQYFGPGTRLTVT.

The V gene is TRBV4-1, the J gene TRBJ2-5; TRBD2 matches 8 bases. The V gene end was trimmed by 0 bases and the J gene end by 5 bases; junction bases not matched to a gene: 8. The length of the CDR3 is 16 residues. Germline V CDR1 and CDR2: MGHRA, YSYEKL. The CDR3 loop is CASSQEGGGSLETQYF. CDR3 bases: TGCGCCAGCAGCCAAGAAGGCGGGGGGTCACTCGAGACCCAGTACTTC.

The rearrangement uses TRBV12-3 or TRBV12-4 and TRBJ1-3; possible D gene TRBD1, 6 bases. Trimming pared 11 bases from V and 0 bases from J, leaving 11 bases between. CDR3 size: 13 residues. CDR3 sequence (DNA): TGTGCCCAGGGGCAGGGCTCTGGAAACACCATATATTTT. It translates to CAQGQGSGNTIYF.

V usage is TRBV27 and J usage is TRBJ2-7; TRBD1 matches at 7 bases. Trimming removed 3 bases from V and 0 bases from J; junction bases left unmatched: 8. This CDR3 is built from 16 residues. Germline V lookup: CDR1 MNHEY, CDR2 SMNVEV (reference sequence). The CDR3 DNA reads TGTGCCAGCAGTTTTAAACAGGGGCCGAGCTCCTACGAGCAGTACTTC. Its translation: CASSFKQGPSSYEQYF.

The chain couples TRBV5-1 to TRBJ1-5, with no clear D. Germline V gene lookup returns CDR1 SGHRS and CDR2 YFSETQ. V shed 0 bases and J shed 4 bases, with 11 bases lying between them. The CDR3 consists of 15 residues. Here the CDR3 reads CASSLDSTGNQPQHF. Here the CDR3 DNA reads TGCGCCAGCAGCTTGGACTCCACGGGGAATCAGCCCCAGCATTTT.

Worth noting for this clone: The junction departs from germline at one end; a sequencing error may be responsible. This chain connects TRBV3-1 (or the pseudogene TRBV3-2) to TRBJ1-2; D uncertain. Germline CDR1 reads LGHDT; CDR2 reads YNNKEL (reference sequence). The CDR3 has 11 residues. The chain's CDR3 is CASSHLLIRVF. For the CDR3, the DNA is TGTGCCAGCAGCCACCTGCTTATTCGGGTATTC.

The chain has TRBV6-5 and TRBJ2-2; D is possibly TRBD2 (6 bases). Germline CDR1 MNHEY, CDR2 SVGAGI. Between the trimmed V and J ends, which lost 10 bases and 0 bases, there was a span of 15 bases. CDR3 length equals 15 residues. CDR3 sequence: CATCGGVPNTGELFF. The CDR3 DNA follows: TGTGCCACCTGTGGCGGGGTCCCGAACACCGGGGAGCTGTTTTTT.

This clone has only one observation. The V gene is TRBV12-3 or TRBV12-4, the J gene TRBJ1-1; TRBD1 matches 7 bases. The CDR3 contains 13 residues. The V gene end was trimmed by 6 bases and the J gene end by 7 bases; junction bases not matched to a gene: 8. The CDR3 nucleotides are TGTGCCAGCAGCTTAACAGGGGATGGTGAAGCTTTCTTT. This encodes CASSLTGDGEAFF.

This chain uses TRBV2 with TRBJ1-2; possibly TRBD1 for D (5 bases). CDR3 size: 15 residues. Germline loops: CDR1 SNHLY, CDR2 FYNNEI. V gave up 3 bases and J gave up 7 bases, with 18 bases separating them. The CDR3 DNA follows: TGTGCCAGCAGTGATTTCTGGGGGGTGCGGGCTGGCTACACCTTC. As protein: CASSDFWGVRAGYTF.

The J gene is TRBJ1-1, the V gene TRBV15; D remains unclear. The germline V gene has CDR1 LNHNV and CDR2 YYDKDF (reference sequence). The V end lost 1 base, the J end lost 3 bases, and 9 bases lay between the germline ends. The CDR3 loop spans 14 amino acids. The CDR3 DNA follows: TGTGCCACCAGCAGAGGGAGACAAGACACTGAAGCTTTCTTT. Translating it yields CATSRGRQDTEAFF.

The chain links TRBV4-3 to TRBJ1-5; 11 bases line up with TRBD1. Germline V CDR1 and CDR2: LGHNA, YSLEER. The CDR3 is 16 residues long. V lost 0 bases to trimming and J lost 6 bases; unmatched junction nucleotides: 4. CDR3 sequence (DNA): TGCGCCAGCAGCCAAGATAGGACAGGGGGCAGTCAGCCCCAGCATTTT. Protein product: CASSQDRTGGSQPQHF.